The clone carrying this T cell receptor (beta chain) was counted a single time. Repertoires were generated with immunoSEQ multiplex PCR, while TCRdb's copy carries only in-frame clones and drops some. The data contain some 150,000 clones, 88% of them seen just once; the ten biggest clones take up approximately 1.4%. The CDR3 spans 13 residues. The J segment lost 14 bases and the V segment lost 1 base, leaving 7 bases of the junction unmatched. These data belong to a study of blood T cell repertoires in COVID-19. This TCR came from a woman aged 55-70 years with acute or convalescent COVID-19. Specimen: peripheral blood. The chain links TRBV12-3 or TRBV12-4 to TRBJ2-1; 8 nucleotides match TRBD1. The CDR3 nucleotides read TGTGCCAGCAGTTTAGGGACAGGGTCTGGAAAGTTCTTC. It translates to CASSLGTGSGKFF.